This T cell receptor (beta chain) came from a study of blood T cell repertoires in COVID-19. Study summary: Specimens from acute and convalescent COVID-19 originated in the United States, Italy and Spain. In each case, the material was cDNA or gDNA derived from T cells, B-cell-depleted T cells, or PBMCs.

As processed by the authors: For nucleated cells, counts were estimated from reference gene primer amplification. Using immunoSEQ multiplex PCR, the repertoire was profiled, and TCRdb retains in-frame clones only, with some absent. That table supplies the V and J calls and clone size; D and trimming were determined from the DNA. Here the sample spans about 140,000 clones, 65% to 85% being singletons. A Seattle source enrolled patients during active infection and followed them longitudinally. Germline values: CDR1 LNHNV, CDR2 YYDKDF (reference sequence). The CDR3 contains 13 residues. V lost 3 bases, J lost 7 bases, and 11 bases lay in between.

This sequence originates from a man under 40 with COVID-19, enrolled during active disease. Sequenced material: peripheral blood. V gene TRBV15 combines with J gene TRBJ2-3, with D unclear. The CDR3 here is CATSSASTYTQYF. In DNA form, the CDR3 reads TGTGCCACCAGCAGCGCTTCAACTTATACGCAGTATTTT.